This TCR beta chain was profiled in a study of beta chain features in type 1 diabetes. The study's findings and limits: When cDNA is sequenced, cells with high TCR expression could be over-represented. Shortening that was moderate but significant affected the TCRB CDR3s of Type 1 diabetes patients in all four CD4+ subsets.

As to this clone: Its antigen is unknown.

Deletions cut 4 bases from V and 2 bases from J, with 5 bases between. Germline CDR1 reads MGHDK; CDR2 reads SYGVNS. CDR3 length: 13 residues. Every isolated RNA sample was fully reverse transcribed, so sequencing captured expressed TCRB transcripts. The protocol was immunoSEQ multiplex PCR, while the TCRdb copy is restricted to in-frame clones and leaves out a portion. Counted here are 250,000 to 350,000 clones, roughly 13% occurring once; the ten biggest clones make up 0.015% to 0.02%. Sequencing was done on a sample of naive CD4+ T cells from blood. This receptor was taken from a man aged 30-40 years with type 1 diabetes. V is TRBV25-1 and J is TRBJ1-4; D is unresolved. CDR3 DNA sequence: TGTGCCAGCAGTGTTCTTACTAATGAAAAACTGTTTTTT. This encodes CASSVLTNEKLFF.